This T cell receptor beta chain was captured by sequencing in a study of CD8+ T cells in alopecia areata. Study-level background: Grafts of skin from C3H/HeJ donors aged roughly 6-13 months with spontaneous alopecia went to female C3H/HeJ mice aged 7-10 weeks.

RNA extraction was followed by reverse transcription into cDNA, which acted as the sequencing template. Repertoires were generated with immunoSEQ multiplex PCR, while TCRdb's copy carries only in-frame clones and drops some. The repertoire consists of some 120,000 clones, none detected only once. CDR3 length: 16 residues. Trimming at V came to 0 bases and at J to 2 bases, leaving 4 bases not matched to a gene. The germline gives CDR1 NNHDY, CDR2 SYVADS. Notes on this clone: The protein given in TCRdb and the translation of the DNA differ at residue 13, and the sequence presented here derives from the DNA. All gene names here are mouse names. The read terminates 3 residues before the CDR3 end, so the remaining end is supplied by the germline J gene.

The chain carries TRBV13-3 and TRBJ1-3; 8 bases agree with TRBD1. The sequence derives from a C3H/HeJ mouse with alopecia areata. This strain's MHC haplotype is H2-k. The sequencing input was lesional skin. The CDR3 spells CASSDARTGPGNTLYF. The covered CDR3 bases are TGTGCCAGCAGTGATGCAAGGACAGGGCCTGGAAATACG.